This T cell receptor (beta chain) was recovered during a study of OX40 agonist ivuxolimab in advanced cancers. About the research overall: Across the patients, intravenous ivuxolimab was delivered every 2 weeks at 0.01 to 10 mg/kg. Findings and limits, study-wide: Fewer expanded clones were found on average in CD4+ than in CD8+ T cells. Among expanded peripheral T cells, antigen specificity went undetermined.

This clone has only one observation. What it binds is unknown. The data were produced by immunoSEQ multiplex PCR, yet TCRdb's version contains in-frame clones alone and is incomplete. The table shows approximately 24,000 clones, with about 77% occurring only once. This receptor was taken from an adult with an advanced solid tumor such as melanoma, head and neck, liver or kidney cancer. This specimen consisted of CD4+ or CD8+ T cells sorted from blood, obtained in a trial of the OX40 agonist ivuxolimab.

DNA of the CDR3: TGTGCCAGCAGTTATGAAGCGTCTACAGATACGCAGTATTTT. Its translation: CASSYEASTDTQYF. The chain joins TRBV6-5 to TRBJ2-3; D is uncertain. The germline V gene encodes CDR1 MNHEY and CDR2 SVGAGI. The germline V and J ends were trimmed by 3 bases and 3 bases, with 10 bases remaining between them. This CDR3 region has 14 residues.